This passage covers 32 T cell receptor beta chains from one sample sequenced in a study of early T cells in non-severe SARS-CoV-2 infection (dated by TCRdb to about 2021). The protocol used for the library was 5' RACE. The sequencer was a NextSeq 500. TCRdb reanalyzed the raw reads on its own, using fastp at Q25 for trimming and MiXCR for clone calling, and kept in-frame beta chains. All rows with the same CDR3 protein become a single entry with the most common DNA and genes. The sample has 55,000 or so distinct CDR3 sequences on record, 5% to 7.5% of them singletons. The ten biggest clones cover 5.8% of the sample. The sequences come from whole blood, collected at baseline. These TCRs come from an adult who was a healthcare worker with PCR-confirmed SARS-CoV-2 infection or an uninfected control (not recorded which).

This clonotype was detected ten times or more. The V gene is TRBV28, the J gene TRBJ2-1; TRBD2 matches at 12 bases. This CDR3 has 17 residues. Looked up from germline, CDR1 is MDHEN and CDR2 is SYDVKM. J lost 8 bases, V lost 4 bases, and 12 bases had no gene match. The CDR3 sequence: CASSSGTSGPRRDEQFF. The CDR3 coding sequence is TGTGCCAGCAGTTCCGGGACTAGCGGGCCCCGGCGAGATGAGCAGTTCTTC.

This clonotype was observed many times. The J gene is TRBJ1-1, the V gene TRBV11-2; weak D call: TRBD1 (5 bases). The CDR3 is made up of 13 amino acids. Looked up from germline, CDR1 is SGHAT and CDR2 is FQNNGV. Trimming cost V 5 bases and J 2 bases, with 9 bases left between them. CDR3 sequence (DNA): TGTGCCAGCAGCATGGGACTCAACACTGAAGCTTTCTTT. Protein: CASSMGLNTEAFF.

In its sample, this clonotype was seen many times. The chain couples TRBV7-2 to TRBJ1-2, with 8 bases that match TRBD1. V was pared by 4 bases and J by 8 bases, with 15 bases of the junction left unmatched. Germline values: CDR1 SGHTA, CDR2 FQGNSA. The CDR3 length is 16 residues. This chain's CDR3 is CASSSGQGSSIGGYTF. The CDR3 region has the DNA TGTGCCAGCAGCTCCGGACAGGGCAGTAGTATCGGAGGCTACACCTTC.

This clonotype occurred many times. V gene TRBV29-1 combines with J gene TRBJ1-3; D remains unclear. Germline V gene data show CDR1 as SQVTM and CDR2 as ANQGSEA. Trimming cost V 3 bases and J 0 bases, with 9 bases left between them. The CDR3 runs to 14 residues. DNA for the CDR3: TGCAGCGTTGAGATGCAGCTCTCTGGAAACACCATATATTTT. This translates into CSVEMQLSGNTIYF.

This clonotype was picked up many times. CDR3 sequence: CASSLIVNTIYF. The CDR3 nucleotides read TGTGCCAGCAGTTTAATCGTAAACACCATATATTTT. V gene TRBV12-3 or TRBV12-4 combines with J gene TRBJ1-3; D is undetermined. This CDR3 comprises 12 residues. With 2 bases removed from V and 6 bases from J, the gap between germline ends came to 5 bases.

This clonotype was recorded many times. The chain carries TRBV24-1 and TRBJ1-5, with a possible D match to TRBD1 (5 bases). The CDR3 sequence is 14 residues long. Germline CDR1 and CDR2: KGHDR and SFDVKD. V lost 4 bases and J lost 5, with 11 bases in between. CDR3 sequence (DNA): TGTGCCACCAGTGACCCGGGGGTGGATCAGCCCCAGCATTTT. It yields the protein CATSDPGVDQPQHF.

This clonotype occurred many times. The rearrangement uses TRBV7-2 and TRBJ2-3; tentative D call: TRBD2 (5 bases). CDR1 and CDR2 (germline): SGHTA, FQGNSA. The ends were cut back, 3 bases at V and 3 bases at J, with 10 bases in the middle. CDR3 size: 14 residues. This chain's CDR3 is CASSFGLITDTQYF. CDR3 DNA sequence: TGTGCCAGCAGCTTCGGACTCATAACAGATACGCAGTATTTT.

This clonotype is medium-sized. V is TRBV10-3 and J is TRBJ1-1; D not resolved. The V end lost 2 bases, the J end lost 1 base, and 8 bases lay between the germline ends. In germline, CDR1 is ENHRY, CDR2 SYGVKD. The CDR3 consists of 14 residues. The CDR3 nucleotides read TGTGCCATCAGTGAGGCCAGTGCGAACACTGAAGCTTTCTTT. This translates into CAISEASANTEAFF.

This clonotype appeared many times. This rearrangement joins TRBV29-1 to TRBJ1-1; D not resolved. Trimming cost V 3 bases and J 0 bases, with 14 bases left between them. Germline V gene data show CDR1 as SQVTM and CDR2 as ANQGSEA. This CDR3 has 15 amino acids. CDR3 amino acids: CSVEYGVDMNTEAFF. For the CDR3, the DNA is TGCAGCGTTGAGTACGGGGTTGACATGAACACTGAAGCTTTCTTT.

This clonotype appeared many times. The rearrangement joins TRBV7-2 to TRBJ1-2, with D tentatively TRBD1 (5 bases). CDR3 length: 13 amino acids. Germline V gene data show CDR1 as SGHTA and CDR2 as FQGNSA. V was trimmed by 5 bases and J by 7 bases, leaving 14 bases between them. CDR3 sequence (DNA): TGTGCCAGCAGCCGCGTAGGGGCGTCTGGCTACACCTTC. Protein: CASSRVGASGYTF.

This clonotype has more than one count but fewer than ten. The rearrangement joins TRBV4-3 to TRBJ2-1; 13 bases are shared with TRBD2. CDR1 and CDR2 (germline): LGHNA, YSLEER. V was pared by 4 bases and J by 5 bases, with 14 bases of the junction left unmatched. This CDR3 is 19 amino acids long. In DNA, the CDR3 is TGCGCCAGCAGCCCCCGAAGGACTAGCGGGGGTAGGGGTGACAATGAGCAGTTCTTC. Its protein is CASSPRRTSGGRGDNEQFF.

Remarks on this clonotype: A much larger clonotype is one base distant, so this may be a read error. The chain combines TRBV6-1 with TRBJ2-7; 12 bases are a match to TRBD2. The V segment lost 10 bases and the J segment 2 bases; nucleotides outside the gene matches: 6. CDR1 is MNHNS and CDR2 is SASEGT in the germline V gene. This CDR3 is built from 14 residues. In nucleotides, the CDR3 is TGTGCCAACGAAGCTAGCGGGGGGGCCTACGAGCAGTACTTC. Its protein product is CANEASGGAYEQYF.

In this sample, this clonotype turned up many times. The chain couples TRBV20-1 to TRBJ2-7; tentative D call: TRBD2 (5 bases). This CDR3 is 13 amino acids long. V dropped 3 bases and J dropped 0 bases, with 9 bases sitting between them. Looked up from germline, CDR1 is DFQATT and CDR2 is SNEGSKA (reference sequence). DNA for the CDR3: TGCAGTGCTAGGCCGGGGTACTCCTACGAGCAGTACTTC. Translation: CSARPGYSYEQYF.

This clonotype was counted only a few times. CDR3 loop: CASSIVFRAGDYEQYF. CDR3 DNA sequence: TGTGCCAGCAGTATCGTTTTCAGGGCCGGGGACTACGAGCAGTACTTC. V and J are TRBV28 and TRBJ2-7; the D call may be TRBD1 or TRBD2 (5 bases each). Germline-derived CDR1 and CDR2 are MDHEN and SYDVKM. V lost 5 bases and J 3 bases, leaving 20 bases between the germline ends. The CDR3 is 16 amino acids.

DNA of the CDR3: TGTGCCAGCAGATCCGGGACAGGGGGCTATGGCTACACCTTC. This encodes CASRSGTGGYGYTF. V is TRBV12-3 or TRBV12-4 and J is TRBJ1-2, with 11 positions matching TRBD1. This CDR3 spans 14 amino acids. Trimming at V came to 6 bases and at J to 4 bases, leaving 4 bases not matched to a gene.

There are many counts of this clonotype. The chain combines TRBV7-6 with TRBJ2-5; TRBD1 might be the D (5 bases). Germline lookup yields CDR1 SGHVS and CDR2 FNYEAQ. With 4 bases removed from V and 3 bases from J, the gap between germline ends came to 12 bases. The length of the CDR3 is 14 residues. CDR3 protein: CASSSESGKETQYF. CDR3 sequence (DNA): TGTGCCAGCAGCTCTGAGTCAGGGAAAGAGACCCAGTACTTC.

This clonotype was seen at least ten times. The chain employs TRBV28 and TRBJ1-6; D may be TRBD1 (5 bases). Germline-derived CDR1 and CDR2 are MDHEN and SYDVKM. The CDR3 is 12 residues long. Trimming stripped 9 bases from V and 7 bases from J, with 10 bases between. The CDR3 bases are TGTGCCAGTTACAGGAAGAATTCACCCCTCCACTTT. Residues: CASYRKNSPLHF. The full variable domain, rest sourced from reference TRBV28 and TRBJ1-6, is DVKVTQSSRYLVKRTGEKVFLECVQDMDHENMFWYRQDPGLGLRLIYFSYDVKMKEKGDIPEGYSVSREKKERFSLILESASTNQTSMYLCASYRKNSPLHFGNGTRLTVT.

This clonotype was observed many times. The V and J genes are TRBV9 and TRBJ1-1; perhaps TRBD1 as D (5 bases). CDR1 SGDLS and CDR2 YYNGEE come from the germline V gene. The length of the CDR3 is 15 residues. With 0 bases removed from V and 4 bases from J, the gap between germline ends came to 13 bases. The CDR3 region is CASSVGQTPPTEAFF. CDR3 DNA: TGTGCCAGCAGCGTAGGACAGACCCCACCCACTGAAGCTTTCTTT.

Ten or more counts support this clonotype. The chain employs TRBV20-1 and TRBJ2-5; 7 nucleotides line up with TRBD1. CDR3 size: 12 residues. V lost 5 bases to trimming and J lost 3 bases; unmatched junction nucleotides: 3. The germline V gene has CDR1 DFQATT and CDR2 SNEGSKA (reference sequence). The CDR3 DNA reads as TGCAGTGCTGATACAGGGGAAGAGACCCAGTACTTC. As protein: CSADTGEETQYF.

This clonotype was picked up many times. The chain combines TRBV2 with TRBJ1-1; D is ambiguous. The CDR3 contains 12 residues. Germline CDR1 reads SNHLY; CDR2 reads FYNNEI. Trimming took off 7 bases at V and 4 bases at J, with 10 bases between the two ends. CDR3 protein: CASKRRSTEAFF. In DNA form, the CDR3 reads TGTGCCAGCAAACGGAGGAGCACTGAAGCTTTCTTT.

This clonotype was detected many times. The genes are TRBV4-2 and TRBJ2-2; TRBD2 matches at 12 bases. V lost 4 bases to trimming and J lost 7 bases; unmatched junction nucleotides: 4. The V gene's germline CDR1 is LGHNA and CDR2 YNFKEQ. The length of the CDR3 is 15 residues. CDR3 sequence (DNA): TGTGCCAGCAGCCGAGGACTAGCGGGGAACGGGGAGCTGTTTTTT. Translated: CASSRGLAGNGELFF.

CDR3 residues: CASSATGFTGELFF. In DNA, the CDR3 is TGCGCCAGCAGCGCGACAGGATTTACCGGGGAGCTGTTTTTT. The J gene is TRBJ2-2, the V gene TRBV10-1, with a tentative D call TRBD1 (6 bases). CDR3 length equals 14 residues. Trimming shortened V by 6 bases and J by 5 bases, and 13 bases separated the two germline ends. The germline CDR1 and CDR2 sequences are WNHNN and SYGVQD (reference sequence).

In its sample, this clonotype was seen many times. The J gene is TRBJ2-1, the V gene TRBV7-6; a weak D match, TRBD1 (5 bases). Germline V lookup: CDR1 SGHVS, CDR2 FNYEAQ. The CDR3 is 13 residues long. Between the trimmed V and J ends, which lost 2 bases and 4 bases, there was a span of 6 bases. In DNA, the CDR3 is TGTGCCAGCAGCTTACAGGGATACAATGAGCAGTTCTTC. It is translated as CASSLQGYNEQFF. Filled out from reference TRBV7-6 and TRBJ2-1, the complete variable domain reads GAGVSQSPRYKVTKRGQDVALRCDPISGHVSLYWYRQALGQGPEFLTYFNYEAQQDKSGLPNDRFSAERPEGSISTLTIQRTEQRDSAMYRCASSLQGYNEQFFGPGTRLTVL.

This clonotype was counted only a few times. The rearrangement joins TRBV6-5 to TRBJ1-4, with D possibly being TRBD1 (6 bases). This CDR3 spans 16 amino acids. Trimming left V 5 bases short and J 6 bases short, with 19 bases between. The V gene's germline CDR1 is MNHEY and CDR2 SVGAGI. The CDR3 DNA is TGTGCCAGCAGTGCGAGGGGGGAAGGATTGGATGAAAAACTGTTTTTT. Encoded protein: CASSARGEGLDEKLFF.

The V and J genes are TRBV6-6 and TRBJ2-5; 10 nucleotides align to TRBD1. The CDR3 is made up of 14 amino acids. With 8 bases clipped from V and 5 bases from J, the junction kept 8 bases outside the gene matches. Germline assignment: CDR1 MNHNY and CDR2 SVGAGI (reference sequence). Here the CDR3 DNA reads TGTGCCAGCGGGGACAGGGGCGTTTCGGAGACCCAGTACTTC. It specifies CASGDRGVSETQYF.

The rearrangement joins TRBV18 to TRBJ2-7; D is perhaps TRBD1 or TRBD2 (5 bases each). Trimming cost V 5 bases and J 0 bases, with 14 bases left between them. Per the germline V gene, CDR1 is KGHSH and CDR2 is LQKENI. This CDR3 contains 15 residues. CDR3 in amino acids: CASSAGTASSYEQYF. CDR3 sequence (DNA): TGTGCCAGCTCAGCCGGGACGGCTAGCTCCTACGAGCAGTACTTC.

CDR3 sequence (DNA): TGTGCCAGCAGCCAAGCGAGTAGTGGGGGCATCCGCACAGATACGCAGTATTTT. Its protein is CASSQASSGGIRTDTQYF. V is TRBV4-2 and J is TRBJ2-3, with D perhaps TRBD1 (6 bases). The germline V gene encodes CDR1 LGHNA and CDR2 YNFKEQ. The CDR3 has 18 amino acids. With 1 base removed from V and 1 base from J, the gap between germline ends came to 18 bases.

This clonotype was recorded many times. The limits of the CDR3 on the DNA are not certain, so only TCRdb's listed CDR3 is given. This sequence joins TRBV9 and TRBJ1-6; TRBD1 reflects the table's D call only, with no check against the DNA. The CDR3 is made up of 17 amino acids, end residues included. The germline V gene encodes CDR1 SGDLS and CDR2 YYNGEE. This CDR3 reads CASSVGPGQGHNSPLHF.

This clonotype was observed at least ten times. The chain recombines TRBV10-2 with TRBJ1-1; 8 bases align to TRBD1. Germline CDR1 reads WSHSY; CDR2 reads SAAADI. The CDR3 covers 15 residues. V dropped 4 bases and J dropped 4; count of bases not matched to a gene: 8. CDR3 sequence (DNA): TGCGCCAGCAGTGCATGGGACAGGAAGGGCACTGAAGCTTTCTTT. Residues: CASSAWDRKGTEAFF.

This clonotype occurred a few times. The J gene is TRBJ1-2, the V gene TRBV27; 8 bases map to TRBD1. V was pared by 6 bases and J by 6 bases, with 9 bases of the junction left unmatched. CDR3 length: 14 residues. CDR1 and CDR2 from the germline V gene are MNHEY and SMNVEV (reference sequence). CDR3 region: CASRPLQGENGYTF. The CDR3 DNA reads as TGTGCCAGCAGACCTTTACAGGGGGAAAATGGCTACACCTTC.

This clonotype was seen a few times. The rearrangement joins TRBV28 to TRBJ2-3, with D possibly being TRBD1 (8 bases). V shed 5 bases and J shed 0 bases, with 30 bases lying between them. This CDR3 contains 21 residues. Germline V gene sequence: CDR1 MDHEN, CDR2 SYDVKM. DNA for the CDR3: TGTGCCAGCAGTACAGGGGGTGCGTCGCGGGGGCAACGCACTAGCACAGATACGCAGTATTTT. Encoded protein: CASSTGGASRGQRTSTDTQYF.

This clonotype was detected many times. The chain employs TRBV14 and TRBJ2-7; D may match TRBD1 or TRBD2 (5 bases each). V shed 2 bases and J shed 6 bases, with 11 bases lying between them. Germline values: CDR1 SGHDN, CDR2 FVKESK. The CDR3 consists of 13 residues. The CDR3 reads CASSQWSGREQYF. As DNA, the CDR3 is TGTGCCAGCAGCCAATGGTCGGGGCGCGAGCAGTACTTC.